This T cell receptor (beta chain) came from a study of blood T cell repertoires in COVID-19. Background on the study: The United States, Italy and Spain supplied acute and convalescent COVID-19 samples. PBMCs, B-cell-depleted T cells, or T cells were the source of the cDNA or gDNA that made up the material.

The germline V gene has CDR1 LNHDA and CDR2 SQIVND (reference sequence). The CDR3 has 18 residues. The germline V and J ends were trimmed by 1 base and 0 bases, with 16 bases remaining between them. Original analysis: From reference gene primer amplification, estimates of nucleated cell counts were derived. TCRdb's table, derived via immunoSEQ multiplex PCR, lists solely in-frame clones and lacks some. The V and J calls and the clone size are those of that table, but D and trimming were determined from the DNA. In the table there are more than 200,000 clones, about 83% of which are singletons. The clonotype originates from a middle-aged man with active or convalescent COVID-19. The sequenced sample consisted of peripheral blood. The chain recombines TRBV19 with TRBJ1-3; tentative D call: TRBD1 (5 bases). The CDR3 nucleotides read TGTGCCAGTAGTATAGGGCCAGGGAGGGACTACTCTGGAAACACCATATATTTT. Its protein product is CASSIGPGRDYSGNTIYF.